This passage covers 30 T cell receptor beta chains from one sample sequenced in a study of control samples from healthy donors and cancer patients. Clones were read by immunoSEQ multiplex PCR, and TCRdb kept only the in-frame ones, dropping some. The sample has about 150,000 clones, around 88% seen once. Material: blood. These receptors were taken from a man younger than 35 in good health.

The chain has TRBV29-1 and TRBJ2-7; possible D gene TRBD1, 6 bases. Germline loops: CDR1 SQVTM, CDR2 ANQGSEA. V lost 5 bases and J 0 bases, leaving 17 bases between the germline ends. The CDR3 contains 15 residues. The CDR3 is CSVRQASPSSYEQYF. CDR3 in DNA: TGCAGCGTTCGACAGGCTAGCCCCAGCTCCTACGAGCAGTACTTC.

The J gene is TRBJ2-6, the V gene TRBV7-8; TRBD1 or TRBD2 may be the D gene (5 bases each). Trimming pared 5 bases from V and 1 base from J, leaving 27 bases between. Per germline, CDR1 SGHVS and CDR2 FQNEAQ. The CDR3 totals 21 residues. The CDR3 loop is CASSHTGTATNHKSGANVLTF. For the CDR3, the DNA is TGTGCCAGCAGCCACACCGGGACGGCTACCAACCACAAATCTGGGGCCAACGTCCTGACTTTC. Filled out from reference TRBV7-8 and TRBJ2-6, the complete variable domain reads GAGVSQSPRYKVAKRGQDVALRCDPISGHVSLFWYQQALGQGPEFLTYFQNEAQLDKSGLPSDRFFAERPEGSVSTLKIQRTQQEDSAVYLCASSHTGTATNHKSGANVLTFGAGSRLTVL.

The chain carries TRBV6-5 and TRBJ1-1, with 9 positions matching TRBD1. This CDR3 contains 14 residues. V trimming: 6 bases; J trimming: 3 bases; junction bases outside the gene matches: 5. CDR1 is MNHEY and CDR2 is SVGAGI in the germline V gene. CDR3 sequence reads: CASRGQGSHTEAFF. The CDR3 bases are TGTGCCAGCAGGGGACAGGGAAGTCACACTGAAGCTTTCTTT.

This chain connects TRBV18 to TRBJ2-7; 7 bases are shared with TRBD1. Germline trimming cut 6 bases from V and 7 bases from J; bases unmatched to any gene: 12. Germline CDR1 and CDR2: KGHSH and LQKENI. This CDR3 is 14 amino acids long. CDR3 nucleotide sequence: TGTGCCAGCTCGGTTTGGACAGGCACGACGGAGCAGTACTTC. Translating gives CASSVWTGTTEQYF.

The chain is built from TRBV5-1 and TRBJ2-5; no firm D call. The CDR3 sequence is 14 residues long. V was pared by 0 bases and J by 0 bases, with 6 bases between. Germline CDR1 SGHRS, CDR2 YFSETQ. CDR3 region: CASSLASYQETQYF. The CDR3 nucleotides read TGCGCCAGCAGCTTGGCCTCATACCAAGAGACCCAGTACTTC.

The J gene is TRBJ1-2, the V gene TRBV11-3; D unresolved. The CDR3 consists of 15 residues. Germline V gene sequence: CDR1 SGHNT, CDR2 YENEEA. The V and J ends lost 5 bases and 5 bases respectively, with 18 bases between them. The CDR3, as DNA: TGTGCCAGCAGCGTCCGGGAGGGCCGGGGTTATGGCTACACCTTC. Translated, it gives CASSVREGRGYGYTF.

This clone was counted a few times. This chain joins TRBV6-5 and TRBJ2-2; perhaps TRBD2 as D (7 bases). The CDR3 runs to 15 residues. V shed 6 bases and J shed 1 base, with 12 bases lying between them. Germline V gene data show CDR1 as MNHEY and CDR2 as SVGAGI. CDR3 nucleotides: TGTGCCAGCAGGGGGAGGGGGAGGAACACCGGGGAGCTGTTTTTT. Amino acids: CASRGRGRNTGELFF.

The chain has TRBV4-2 and TRBJ1-2; no clear D gene. Germline V lookup: CDR1 LGHNA, CDR2 YNFKEQ. The CDR3 has 14 amino acids. The V end lost 0 bases, the J end lost 4 bases, and 9 bases lay between the germline ends. As DNA, the CDR3 is TGTGCCAGCAGCCAAGAGGGTATCCGCTATGGCTACACCTTC. The encoded protein is CASSQEGIRYGYTF.

This rearrangement joins TRBV7-3 to TRBJ2-1; the D is unclear. The germline V gene has CDR1 SGHTA and CDR2 FQGTGA. Trimming removed 5 bases at V and 5 bases at J, with 10 bases between. This CDR3 contains 13 residues. As DNA, the CDR3 is TGTGCCAGCAGCCTAAGTCGGGACAATGAGCAGTTCTTC. Translated, it gives CASSLSRDNEQFF.

The chain links TRBV7-9 to TRBJ1-2; D is unclear. Germline V CDR1 and CDR2: SEHNR, FQNEAQ (reference sequence). The CDR3 has 17 amino acids. Trimming left V 5 bases short and J 5 bases short, with 24 bases between. In nucleotides, the CDR3 is TGTGCCAGCAGCAATACACGTAATAAAAGTCGGGATTATGGCTACACCTTC. The encoded protein is CASSNTRNKSRDYGYTF.

The genes are TRBV28 and TRBJ2-3, with D uncertain. Germline CDR1 reads MDHEN; CDR2 reads SYDVKM. V lost 5 bases and J 4 bases, leaving 13 bases between the germline ends. The CDR3 contains 14 residues. The CDR3 bases are TGTGCCAGCAGTCCCCATCCGGACCCAGATACGCAGTATTTT. It codes for CASSPHPDPDTQYF.

The V call is TRBV7-2, the J call TRBJ2-7; 12 bases are shared with TRBD2. Germline loops: CDR1 SGHTA, CDR2 FQGNSA. V lost 5 bases, J lost 4 bases, and 6 bases stayed unmatched. CDR3 length: 15 amino acids. CDR3 region: CASSIRLAGAYEQYF. The CDR3 DNA reads TGTGCCAGCAGCATACGACTAGCGGGGGCATACGAGCAGTACTTC.

This clone appeared once. The chain is built from TRBV29-1 and TRBJ2-5, with no clear D. The ends were cut back, 8 bases at V and 5 bases at J, with 18 bases in the middle. CDR1 is SQVTM and CDR2 is ANQGSEA in the germline V gene. This CDR3 region has 13 residues. The CDR3 coding sequence is TGCAGCTCCGAGTCGGGCCCCCGGGAGACCCAGTACTTC. It translates to CSSESGPRETQYF.

The CDR3 sequence: CAWSTGTAYGYTF. The CDR3 region has the DNA TGTGCCTGGAGCACCGGGACAGCTTATGGCTACACCTTC. This chain connects TRBV30 to TRBJ1-2, with TRBD1 matching over 7 bases. CDR3 length equals 13 residues. After removal of 3 bases from V and 5 bases from J, the junction contained 6 bases not matched to a gene. Germline loops: CDR1 GTSNPN, CDR2 SVGIG (reference sequence).

The chain couples TRBV12-3 or TRBV12-4 to TRBJ2-7; 9 positions agree with TRBD2. This CDR3 contains 12 residues. Trimming cost V 5 bases and J 9 bases; bases outside gene matches: 5. In DNA, the CDR3 is TGTGCCAGCAGTCCCGGGACTAGCACGCAGTACTTC. It is translated as CASSPGTSTQYF.

This chain joins TRBV19 and TRBJ2-2; D is possibly TRBD1 or TRBD2 (5 bases each). The CDR3 sequence is 15 residues long. The germline V gene encodes CDR1 LNHDA and CDR2 SQIVND (reference sequence). Trimming pared 5 bases from V and 4 bases from J, leaving 14 bases between. CDR3 DNA sequence: TGTGCCAGTAGTGTTCAGGGACCGAGCACCGGGGAGCTGTTTTTT. Its translation is CASSVQGPSTGELFF.

The chain recombines TRBV27 with TRBJ2-7; weak D call: TRBD1 (5 bases). This CDR3 region has 14 residues. Trimming cost V 2 bases and J 5 bases, with 13 bases left between them. Germline V gene data show CDR1 as MNHEY and CDR2 as SMNVEV (reference sequence). The CDR3 here is CASSLVSSRDEQYF. The DNA for the CDR3 is TGTGCCAGCAGTTTAGTCTCGAGCAGGGACGAGCAGTACTTC.

This chain uses TRBV5-5 with TRBJ1-6; the D gene is possibly TRBD1 (6 bases). Germline values: CDR1 SGHKS, CDR2 YYEKEE (reference sequence). This CDR3 has 14 residues. Trimming took off 5 bases at V and 6 bases at J, with 12 bases between the two ends. The chain's CDR3 is CASSYQGINSPLHF. CDR3 nucleotide sequence: TGTGCCAGCAGTTATCAGGGGATTAATTCACCCCTCCACTTT.

The chain has TRBV27 and TRBJ1-1, with 9 bases lining up with TRBD1. CDR1 is MNHEY and CDR2 is SMNVEV in the germline V gene (reference sequence). J was trimmed by 8 bases and V by 5 bases; bases with no gene match: 6. The CDR3 length is 13 residues. DNA for the CDR3: TGTGCCAGCAGTCCTCTGACAGGGGGAGAAGCTTTCTTT. Amino acid sequence: CASSPLTGGEAFF.

The chain couples TRBV19 to TRBJ1-4; TRBD1 might be the D (6 bases). V lost 3 bases to trimming and J lost 0 bases, with 14 bases between them. Germline assignment: CDR1 LNHDA and CDR2 SQIVND (reference sequence). This CDR3 contains 17 residues. The CDR3 is CASSMPGGGPTNEKLFF. CDR3 nucleotide sequence: TGTGCCAGTAGTATGCCGGGGGGCGGACCAACTAATGAAAAACTGTTTTTT.

This chain links TRBV2 with TRBJ1-6; D call uncertain. V dropped 3 bases and J dropped 5 bases, with 14 bases sitting between them. The CDR3 is 16 amino acids. The germline V gene has CDR1 SNHLY and CDR2 FYNNEI. The DNA of the CDR3 is TGTGCCAGCAGTGATCGGAAATCTTACGATAATTCACCCCTCCACTTT. Encoded protein: CASSDRKSYDNSPLHF.

The J gene is TRBJ2-7, the V gene TRBV28; perhaps TRBD1 as D (5 bases). Germline assignment: CDR1 MDHEN and CDR2 SYDVKM. The CDR3 covers 12 residues. The germline V and J ends were trimmed by 10 bases and 2 bases, with 12 bases remaining between them. The CDR3 spells CATNMGPYEQYF. CDR3 nucleotides: TGTGCCACGAACATGGGGCCCTACGAGCAGTACTTC.

The V and J genes are TRBV6-6 and TRBJ1-2; the D is unclear. The CDR3 has 13 amino acids. V was shortened by 6 bases and J by 0 bases, with 8 bases between the two germline ends. Germline assignment: CDR1 MNHNY and CDR2 SVGAGI (reference sequence). This CDR3 reads CASSPAPNYGYTF. CDR3 DNA: TGTGCCAGCAGCCCCGCCCCTAACTATGGCTACACCTTC.

This clone has only a few counts. The V gene is TRBV5-4, the J gene TRBJ2-4, with D maybe TRBD1 (6 bases). Germline CDR1 is SGHNT and CDR2 is YYREEE (reference sequence). This CDR3 spans 16 amino acids. V gave up 3 bases and J gave up 0 bases, with 13 bases separating them. CDR3 in amino acids: CASSSAGTLAKNIQYF. The CDR3 bases are TGTGCCAGCAGCTCGGCTGGGACATTAGCCAAAAACATTCAGTACTTC.

To note about this clone: The same CDR3 is also encoded by other DNA sequences in this sample. The rearrangement joins TRBV19 to TRBJ1-2; D possibly corresponds to TRBD1 (6 bases). Deletions cut 11 bases from V and 5 bases from J, with 18 bases between. Germline loops: CDR1 LNHDA, CDR2 SQIVND (reference sequence). The CDR3 has 13 amino acids. The CDR3 coding sequence is TGTGCCGGGGTTTGGGGGGCGGGGTATGGCTACACCTTC. Translation gives CAGVWGAGYGYTF.

This rearrangement joins TRBV3-1 (or the pseudogene TRBV3-2) to TRBJ2-7, with D hard to call. The V and J ends lost 0 bases and 1 base respectively, with 7 bases between them. Germline V lookup: CDR1 LGHDT, CDR2 YNNKEL (reference sequence). The length of the CDR3 is 14 residues. This chain's CDR3 is CASSQDVGSYEQYF. CDR3 DNA sequence: TGTGCCAGCAGCCAAGATGTGGGATCCTACGAGCAGTACTTC.

This clone was detected only once. The rearrangement links TRBV11-2 to TRBJ2-1; the D gene is possibly TRBD2 (6 bases). The V end was cut by 1 base, the J end by 6 bases, with 10 bases between. This CDR3 has 14 residues. CDR1 and CDR2 (germline): SGHAT, FQNNGV. CDR3 residues: CASSLVGGPNEQFF. The CDR3 DNA is TGTGCCAGCAGCTTAGTGGGGGGACCCAATGAGCAGTTCTTC.

The gene calls are TRBV28 and TRBJ1-5; a possible D gene is TRBD1 (5 bases). V lost 2 bases and J 5 bases, leaving 13 bases between the germline ends. Per germline, CDR1 MDHEN and CDR2 SYDVKM. This CDR3 has 15 amino acids. CDR3: CASSLRDPGYQPQHF. Here the CDR3 DNA reads TGTGCCAGCAGTTTACGGGACCCGGGCTATCAGCCCCAGCATTTT. Variable domain in full (rest from reference TRBV28 and TRBJ1-5): DVKVTQSSRYLVKRTGEKVFLECVQDMDHENMFWYRQDPGLGLRLIYFSYDVKMKEKGDIPEGYSVSREKKERFSLILESASTNQTSMYLCASSLRDPGYQPQHFGDGTRLSIL.

This clone was picked up a small number of times. The V and J genes are TRBV12-3 or TRBV12-4 and TRBJ1-5, with a possible D match to TRBD1 (5 bases). This CDR3 is 12 amino acids long. With 6 bases removed from V and 4 bases from J, the gap between germline ends came to 7 bases. CDR3 region: CASRRQNQPQHF. DNA of the CDR3: TGTGCCAGCAGAAGACAGAATCAGCCCCAGCATTTT.

The chain carries TRBV5-6 and TRBJ2-5; D unclear. The CDR3 totals 13 residues. Per the germline V gene, CDR1 is SGHDT and CDR2 is YYEEEE. V gave up 4 bases and J gave up 5 bases, with 12 bases separating them. CDR3 DNA sequence: TGTGCCAGCAGCCCAGACTTATATGAGACCCAGTACTTC. As protein: CASSPDLYETQYF.